The 29 T cell receptor beta chains listed next were all sequenced from one sample in a study of cytomegalovirus exposure and HLA in healthy donors. The PCR was carried out with 60 Vbeta primers and 13 Jbeta primers. Assay used: immunoSEQ multiplex PCR; TCRdb lists only in-frame clones, some missing. The sample has over 100,000 clones; 65% to 80% are singletons. Sequencing was performed on PBMCs. The receptors derive from a male donor in good health and CMV-seropositive.

As for this clone: The junction differs from germline at one of its ends, possibly a read error. The chain couples TRBV5-1 to TRBJ2-6; D is possibly TRBD1 (6 bases). This CDR3 spans 16 amino acids. From germline, CDR1 is SGHRS and CDR2 YFSETQ. The CDR3 sequence: CASSLEGGAGANGLTF. The CDR3 nucleotides read TGCGCCAGCAGCTTGGAAGGGGGAGCTGGGGCCAACGGCCTGACTTTC.

This clone was seen a handful of times. The chain is built from TRBV7-8 and TRBJ2-2; the match to TRBD2 covers 9 bases. Germline loops: CDR1 SGHVS, CDR2 FQNEAQ. Unmatched junction bases numbered 7, after V lost 2 bases and J lost 3 bases. The CDR3 is 17 amino acids. The CDR3, as DNA: TGTGCCAGCAGCTTACTTAGCGGGGGATCACACACCGGGGAGCTGTTTTTT. Translated, it gives CASSLLSGGSHTGELFF.

This clone has a single count. The chain joins TRBV9 to TRBJ2-1; 14 bases line up with TRBD2. This CDR3 is 19 amino acids long. The V gene's germline CDR1 is SGDLS and CDR2 YYNGEE. The V gene end was trimmed by 3 bases and the J gene end by 1 base; junction bases not matched to a gene: 9. DNA of the CDR3: TGTGCCAGCAGCGAGAGACTAGCGGGAGGGCCCTTATCCTACAATGAGCAGTTCTTC. Protein product: CASSERLAGGPLSYNEQFF.

This clone was seen only a few times. The CDR3 DNA is TGTGCCGGTCGACAGGGAAAGAACACTGAAGCTTTCTTT. Its protein is CAGRQGKNTEAFF. V usage is TRBV6-1 and J usage is TRBJ1-1; 7 nucleotides agree with TRBD1. Losses at the gene ends were 11 bases for V and 1 base for J; bases not matched to a gene: 7. The CDR3 totals 13 residues. Germline CDR1 and CDR2: MNHNS and SASEGT.

The V call is TRBV11-1, the J call TRBJ1-2; D is uncertain. The CDR3 is 13 residues long. CDR1 is SGHAT, CDR2 FQDESV, per germline (reference sequence). V was shortened by 1 base and J by 6 bases, with 9 bases between the two germline ends. CDR3 amino acids: CASSLDPQDGYTF. As DNA, the CDR3 is TGTGCCAGCAGCTTAGACCCCCAGGATGGCTACACCTTC.

The chain joins TRBV28 to TRBJ2-4; possibly TRBD2 for D (6 bases). Germline V gene lookup returns CDR1 MDHEN and CDR2 SYDVKM. This CDR3 is built from 17 residues. V was cut by 5 bases and J by 14 bases, with 31 bases left in between. CDR3 loop: CASSLNRDWAPGEAEYF. CDR3 sequence (DNA): TGTGCCAGCAGTCTGAACCGGGACTGGGCCCCCGGGGAGGCGGAGTACTTC.

The chain uses TRBV5-4 and TRBJ2-3; 11 nucleotides match TRBD2. The CDR3 covers 15 residues. Germline lookup yields CDR1 SGHNT and CDR2 YYREEE (reference sequence). V dropped 2 bases and J dropped 8; count of bases not matched to a gene: 7. CDR3 DNA sequence: TGTGCCAGCAGCTTCTTAACCGGGACTAGCGGTACGCAGTATTTT. It codes for CASSFLTGTSGTQYF. Combining the CDR3 with reference TRBV5-4 and TRBJ2-3 gives the whole variable domain ETGVTQSPTHLIKTRGQQVTLRCSSQSGHNTVSWYQQALGQGPQFIFQYYREEENGRGNFPPRFSGLQFPNYSSELNVNALELDDSALYLCASSFLTGTSGTQYFGPGTRLTVL.

About this clone itself: A read error may account for a junction end that differs from germline. The chain recombines TRBV7-9 with TRBJ1-1; possibly TRBD1 for D (5 bases). The germline V gene encodes CDR1 SEHNR and CDR2 FQNEAQ (reference sequence). CDR3 length equals 17 residues. In nucleotides, the CDR3 is TGTTCCAGCAGCCCCGTGGGGGGGTGGTTAATGAACACTGAAGCTTTCTTT. Translating it yields CSSSPVGGWLMNTEAFF. The variable domain in full, with the rest retrieved from reference TRBV7-9 and TRBJ1-1, is DTGVSQNPRHKITKRGQNVTFRCDPISEHNRLYWYRQTLGQGPEFLTYFQNEAQLEKSRLLSDRFSAERPKGSFSTLEIQRTEQGDSAMYLCSSSPVGGWLMNTEAFFGQGTRLTVV.

This rearrangement joins TRBV6-5 to TRBJ1-5; TRBD1 aligns across 7 bases. The ends lost 4 bases at V and 2 bases at J; junction bases unmatched: 5. CDR3 length: 15 residues. Germline values: CDR1 MNHEY, CDR2 SVGAGI. CDR3 nucleotides: TGTGCCAGCAGTTTGCGACAGGGCGGCAATCAGCCCCAGCATTTT. Its protein product is CASSLRQGGNQPQHF.

This clone was seen only once. The chain employs TRBV30 and TRBJ2-7, with TRBD1 identical over 9 bases. Germline loops: CDR1 GTSNPN, CDR2 SVGIG (reference sequence). The CDR3 sequence is 13 residues long. V trimming: 4 bases; J trimming: 2 bases; junction bases outside the gene matches: 3. The CDR3 sequence is CAWTGDRAYEQYF. The CDR3 nucleotides read TGTGCCTGGACTGGGGACAGGGCCTACGAGCAGTACTTC.

The genes are TRBV6-1 and TRBJ2-7; D is perhaps TRBD2 (6 bases). The CDR3 runs 13 residues. Germline CDR1 MNHNS, CDR2 SASEGT. V lost 10 bases and J 0 bases, leaving 13 bases between the germline ends. The CDR3 is CATRDSSSYEQYF. The CDR3 DNA is TGTGCCACCAGGGACTCTAGCTCCTACGAGCAGTACTTC.

With regard to this clone: Within the sample, other DNA sequences also encode this same CDR3. The V and J genes are TRBV6-1 and TRBJ1-1; tentatively, D is TRBD1 (6 bases). This CDR3 has 14 residues. The germline V gene has CDR1 MNHNS and CDR2 SASEGT. V lost 9 bases and J 2 bases, leaving 16 bases between the germline ends. The CDR3: CASAEKGENTEAFF. CDR3 bases: TGTGCCAGTGCTGAAAAGGGGGAAAACACTGAAGCTTTCTTT.

The rearrangement joins TRBV5-8 to TRBJ1-5; no clear D gene. This CDR3 comprises 15 residues. CDR1 is SGHTS, CDR2 YDEGEE, per germline. V lost 5 bases and J 1 base, leaving 13 bases between the germline ends. The CDR3 loop reads CASSSFPQSNQPQHF. Written as DNA, the CDR3 is TGTGCCAGCAGTTCTTTCCCCCAGAGCAATCAGCCCCAGCATTTT.

This clone came up once. V gene TRBV27 combines with J gene TRBJ1-2, with 7 bases lining up with TRBD1. Germline V lookup: CDR1 MNHEY, CDR2 SMNVEV (reference sequence). V dropped 3 bases and J dropped 5; count of bases not matched to a gene: 9. The CDR3 runs 15 residues. CDR3 coding DNA: TGTGCCAGCAGTTTTGAGGAAGGGGGCGGATATGGCTACACCTTC. It encodes CASSFEEGGGYGYTF.

The genes are TRBV18 and TRBJ1-2; 11 bases align to TRBD1. CDR3 length: 14 amino acids. The germline V gene encodes CDR1 KGHSH and CDR2 LQKENI. V lost 1 base and J lost 6; bases outside the gene matches: 1. This CDR3 is CASSPQGQGDGYTF. The DNA of the CDR3 is TGTGCCAGCTCACCACAGGGACAGGGGGATGGCTACACCTTC.

The gene calls are TRBV9 and TRBJ1-5, with D unclear. The CDR3 sequence is 15 residues long. The V gene lost 0 bases and the J gene lost 0 bases, with 7 bases spanning the gap. Germline-derived CDR1 and CDR2 are SGDLS and YYNGEE. The CDR3 spells CASSVVLYSNQPQHF. The CDR3, as DNA: TGTGCCAGCAGCGTAGTGTTGTATAGCAATCAGCCCCAGCATTTT.

The CDR3 bases are TGTGCCAGCAAAGTACAGGTGGAGGAGACCCAGTACTTC. Amino acid sequence: CASKVQVEETQYF. The rearrangement joins TRBV2 to TRBJ2-5, with a possible D match to TRBD1 (5 bases). Trimming shortened V by 7 bases and J by 5 bases, and 14 bases separated the two germline ends. CDR3 length: 13 amino acids. In germline, CDR1 is SNHLY, CDR2 FYNNEI.

The chain combines TRBV6-5 with TRBJ2-3, with D maybe TRBD2 (6 bases). Germline-derived CDR1 and CDR2 are MNHEY and SVGAGI. V lost 5 bases and J lost 4, with 16 bases in between. The CDR3 contains 15 residues. CDR3 protein: CASSATLGGADTQYF. CDR3 DNA: TGTGCCAGCAGTGCTACTCTAGGAGGGGCAGATACGCAGTATTTT.

The J gene is TRBJ1-2, the V gene TRBV19, with D unresolved. This CDR3 region has 16 residues. Germline V gene lookup returns CDR1 LNHDA and CDR2 SQIVND (reference sequence). Trimming left V 3 bases short and J 2 bases short, with 16 bases between. The CDR3 coding sequence is TGTGCCAGTAGTATTGCTTTGCAGAAGATCAACTATGGCTACACCTTC. Its protein is CASSIALQKINYGYTF. Filled out from reference TRBV19 and TRBJ1-2, the complete variable domain reads DGGITQSPKYLFRKEGQNVTLSCEQNLNHDAMYWYRQDPGQGLRLIYYSQIVNDFQKGDIAEGYSVSREKKESFPLTVTSAQKNPTAFYLCASSIALQKINYGYTFGSGTRLTVV.

The chain couples TRBV28 to TRBJ2-5, with a weak D call TRBD1 (6 bases). This CDR3 is built from 18 residues. Germline CDR1 is MDHEN and CDR2 is SYDVKM. V was shortened by 6 bases and J by 5 bases, with 28 bases between the two germline ends. As DNA, the CDR3 is TGTGCCAGCAGCGACCTGCGGGCAGGGGCCAGGTCGGAGGAGACCCAGTACTTC. It translates to CASSDLRAGARSEETQYF.

The rearrangement uses TRBV4-2 and TRBJ1-5, with D possibly TRBD1 on 6 matching bases. Looked up from germline, CDR1 is LGHNA and CDR2 is YNFKEQ. Trimming removed 5 bases at V and 8 bases at J, with 13 bases between. There are 13 residues in the CDR3. The CDR3 nucleotides read TGTGCCAGCAGCTTCGACAGGCTTAAGCCCCAGCATTTT. Its protein product is CASSFDRLKPQHF.

A few counts support this clone. The chain uses TRBV2 and TRBJ2-3, with TRBD2 matching over 7 bases. Looked up from germline, CDR1 is SNHLY and CDR2 is FYNNEI. V shed 6 bases and J 4 bases; nucleotides not matched to a gene: 19. The CDR3 has 18 amino acids. This CDR3 reads CASSLARGLLASADTQYF. Here the CDR3 DNA reads TGTGCCAGCAGCTTAGCTAGGGGCCTACTAGCGTCTGCAGATACGCAGTATTTT.

V is TRBV28 and J is TRBJ2-3, with D uncertain. V lost 4 bases and J lost 2, with 13 bases in between. Germline-derived CDR1 and CDR2 are MDHEN and SYDVKM. The CDR3 is 15 amino acids. CDR3 in DNA: TGTGCCAGCAGTTCCCTAGAGTGGATCACAGATACGCAGTATTTT. The encoded protein is CASSSLEWITDTQYF.

V and J are TRBV14 and TRBJ1-1; D may be TRBD1 (6 bases). V dropped 1 base and J dropped 1 base, with 7 bases sitting between them. Germline V gene data show CDR1 as SGHDN and CDR2 as FVKESK. The CDR3 extends over 14 amino acids. CDR3 loop: CASSQGTANTEAFF. The CDR3 coding sequence is TGTGCCAGCAGCCAAGGGACAGCGAACACTGAAGCTTTCTTT.

This clone has more than one count but fewer than ten. The CDR3, as DNA: TGTGCCAGCAGCCCCAGACAGGCCTATGGCTACACCTTC. Amino acid sequence: CASSPRQAYGYTF. The rearrangement joins TRBV9 to TRBJ1-2; D might be TRBD1 (6 bases). The CDR3 spans 13 residues. V was trimmed by 4 bases and J by 4 bases, leaving 11 bases between them. CDR1 is SGDLS and CDR2 is YYNGEE in the germline V gene.

The chain combines TRBV5-1 with TRBJ2-7; D may be TRBD1 (6 bases). The CDR3 sequence is 14 residues long. The germline V and J ends were trimmed by 4 bases and 3 bases, with 14 bases remaining between them. Germline CDR1 SGHRS, CDR2 YFSETQ. The chain's CDR3 is CASSQGTTNYEQYF. The CDR3 region has the DNA TGCGCCAGCAGCCAAGGGACAACCAACTACGAGCAGTACTTC.

This clone was counted between two and nine times. The V and J genes are TRBV6-1 and TRBJ1-5; 7 bases line up with TRBD1. CDR3 size: 15 residues. In germline, CDR1 is MNHNS, CDR2 SASEGT. V lost 4 bases and J lost 7; bases outside the gene matches: 10. The CDR3 loop is CASSAQEGASQPQHF. Written as DNA, the CDR3 is TGTGCCAGCAGTGCTCAGGAGGGGGCCAGCCAGCCCCAGCATTTT.

This clone was counted only a few times. The CDR3 reads CASSPRDRPYEQYF. The CDR3 DNA reads as TGTGCCAGCTCACCGCGGGACAGGCCCTACGAGCAGTACTTC. The J gene is TRBJ2-7, the V gene TRBV6-4; TRBD1 aligns across 8 bases. Germline-derived CDR1 and CDR2 are MRHNA and SNTAGT. The junction had 8 bases not matched to a gene; V was cut back by 8 bases and J by 2 bases. This CDR3 is built from 14 residues.

This clone was counted only a few times. DNA of the CDR3: TGTGCCAGCAGTGACTCTCCTAGTGTTCACACCGGGGAGCTGTTTTTT. It codes for CASSDSPSVHTGELFF. The genes are TRBV6-4 and TRBJ2-2; no firm D call. V gave up 0 bases and J gave up 3 bases, with 11 bases separating them. The germline gives CDR1 MRHNA, CDR2 SNTAGT. The CDR3 covers 16 residues.